A single sample gave rise to the 23 T cell receptor beta chains below, sequenced in a study of human T cells and chemical hapten exposure. Separate cDNA molecules received unique molecular identifiers, which the library attached to them. TCRdb re-called the reads with MiXCR, one entry per CDR3 protein. The table lists 95,000 to 150,000 distinct CDR3 sequences, more than 8.5% of them singletons. The study extracted total RNA from unfractionated whole blood. Sequenced material: whole blood. The source is a human donor in good health. Some clones in this sample may be carry-over from other donors' samples.

This clonotype was detected many times. The chain links TRBV5-6 to TRBJ1-1, with D tentatively TRBD1 (5 bases). Germline assignment: CDR1 SGHDT and CDR2 YYEEEE. The ends were cut back, 0 bases at V and 1 base at J, with 10 bases in the middle. CDR3 length: 15 residues. CDR3 in DNA: TGTGCCAGCAGCTTGGTTTTCAGGGCGAACACTGAAGCTTTCTTT. Translating it yields CASSLVFRANTEAFF.

The J gene is TRBJ2-1, the V gene TRBV20-1; D is undetermined. Trimming cost V 6 bases and J 7 bases, with 16 bases left between them. This CDR3 comprises 13 residues. Germline V gives CDR1 DFQATT, CDR2 SNEGSKA (reference sequence). The CDR3 reads CSAHGIQWNEQFF. Written as DNA, the CDR3 is TGCAGTGCCCATGGGATTCAGTGGAATGAGCAGTTCTTC.

This clonotype occurred many times. This sequence joins TRBV7-8 and TRBJ2-1, with 10 nucleotides matching TRBD2. The germline V gene has CDR1 SGHVS and CDR2 FQNEAQ. After removal of 5 bases from V and 4 bases from J, the junction contained 5 bases not matched to a gene. The length of the CDR3 is 15 residues. As DNA, the CDR3 is TGTGCCAGCAGCCGCCCGACTAGCGGGTACAATGAGCAGTTCTTC. It encodes CASSRPTSGYNEQFF. The entire variable domain, with the rest obtained from reference TRBV7-8 and TRBJ2-1, is as follows: GAGVSQSPRYKVAKRGQDVALRCDPISGHVSLFWYQQALGQGPEFLTYFQNEAQLDKSGLPSDRFFAERPEGSVSTLKIQRTQQEDSAVYLCASSRPTSGYNEQFFGPGTRLTVL.

In its sample, this clonotype was seen a few times. The chain employs TRBV5-1 and TRBJ2-3; 7 bases are a match to TRBD2. Germline V gene lookup returns CDR1 SGHRS and CDR2 YFSETQ. V was clipped by 1 base and J by 2 bases; unmatched bases: 4. The CDR3 spans 15 residues. In DNA, the CDR3 is TGCGCCAGCAGCTTGCGTAAGCGGGACACAGATACGCAGTATTTT. It encodes CASSLRKRDTDTQYF.

J is TRBJ1-5 and V is TRBV12-3 or TRBV12-4; 7 bases match TRBD1. The CDR3 spans 14 residues. Trimming at V came to 3 bases and at J to 6 bases, leaving 5 bases not matched to a gene. The CDR3, as DNA: TGTGCCAGCAGTTTCGACAGGGTGAGTCAGCCCCAGCATTTT. Amino acids: CASSFDRVSQPQHF.

The sample holds many counts of this clonotype. This chain joins TRBV20-1 and TRBJ2-4; 7 bases fit TRBD2. This CDR3 contains 12 residues. V was pared by 5 bases and J by 6 bases, with 4 bases of the junction left unmatched. The germline V gene encodes CDR1 DFQATT and CDR2 SNEGSKA (reference sequence). The CDR3 sequence is CSARPGGNIQYF. The CDR3 DNA reads TGCAGTGCTCGTCCGGGGGGAAACATTCAGTACTTC.

This clonotype was detected only a few times. J is TRBJ2-3 and V is TRBV9; D gene ambiguous. With 0 bases removed from V and 4 bases from J, the gap between germline ends came to 9 bases. The CDR3 has 14 residues. The germline CDR1 and CDR2 sequences are SGDLS and YYNGEE. CDR3 sequence: CASSVVVSADTQYF. CDR3 sequence (DNA): TGTGCCAGCAGCGTAGTAGTCTCCGCAGATACGCAGTATTTT.

The J gene is TRBJ2-1, the V gene TRBV3-1; 8 nucleotides match TRBD2. V trimming: 0 bases; J trimming: 2 bases; junction bases outside the gene matches: 6. Germline V gene data show CDR1 as LGHDT and CDR2 as YNNKEL (reference sequence). The CDR3 is 17 amino acids. The CDR3 DNA reads as TGTGCCAGCAGCCAAGATAACGGGAGGGCAGCCTACAATGAGCAGTTCTTC. Residues: CASSQDNGRAAYNEQFF.

This clonotype was detected a few times. This chain links TRBV5-1 with TRBJ2-3; D perhaps matches TRBD2 (6 bases). CDR1 and CDR2 from the germline V gene are SGHRS and YFSETQ. V gave up 4 bases and J gave up 4 bases, with 16 bases separating them. The CDR3 is made up of 15 amino acids. CDR3 coding DNA: TGCGCCAGCAGCCCGGAGGGCCAGGGAGCAGATACGCAGTATTTT. It codes for CASSPEGQGADTQYF.

This clonotype came up many times. The J gene is TRBJ1-2, the V gene TRBV6-2 or TRBV6-3; 7 nucleotides match TRBD1. Germline CDR1 and CDR2: MNHEY and SVGEGT. The CDR3 has 14 residues. Trimming took 6 bases from V and 7 from J; bases not matched to a gene: 11. CDR3 nucleotides: TGTGCCAGCAGCTTTATTGGGACAGCGCGTGGCTACACCTTC. It yields the protein CASSFIGTARGYTF.

This clonotype has only a few counts. The chain recombines TRBV2 with TRBJ1-5; 10 bases line up with TRBD1. Per germline, CDR1 SNHLY and CDR2 FYNNEI. V dropped 6 bases and J dropped 5; count of bases not matched to a gene: 1. The CDR3 contains 13 residues. CDR3: CASSGTGDQPQHF. The CDR3 DNA follows: TGTGCCAGCAGCGGGACAGGGGATCAGCCCCAGCATTTT.

The rearrangement uses TRBV4-1 and TRBJ2-3; D possibly corresponds to TRBD2 (6 bases). The CDR3 length is 17 residues. Germline V gene lookup returns CDR1 MGHRA and CDR2 YSYEKL. V dropped 0 bases and J dropped 1 base, with 14 bases sitting between them. The CDR3 bases are TGCGCCAGCAGCCAAGAACGTATCGGCGGGGGCACAGATACGCAGTATTTT. Its translation: CASSQERIGGGTDTQYF.

This clonotype appeared many times. The CDR3 bases are TGTGCCAGCAGCTTCGGCATGAACACTGAAGCTTTCTTT. Protein sequence: CASSFGMNTEAFF. This rearrangement joins TRBV7-9 to TRBJ1-1; D is undetermined. The germline V and J ends were trimmed by 3 bases and 0 bases, with 5 bases remaining between them. This CDR3 is 13 amino acids long. Per the germline V gene, CDR1 is SEHNR and CDR2 is FQNEAQ (reference sequence).

This chain links TRBV12-3 or TRBV12-4 with TRBJ2-5; D is uncertain. Trimming stripped 3 bases from V and 3 bases from J, with 8 bases between. CDR3 length: 13 amino acids. The CDR3 reads CASSFVPEETQYF. The CDR3 DNA is TGTGCCAGCAGTTTCGTGCCAGAAGAGACCCAGTACTTC.

The chain recombines TRBV7-2 with TRBJ1-3, with TRBD1 matching over 10 bases. The CDR3 covers 12 residues. The V gene's germline CDR1 is SGHTA and CDR2 FQGNSA. The CDR3: CVGTGDENTIYF. The CDR3 bases are TGTGTCGGGACAGGGGATGAAAACACCATATATTTT.

This clonotype was counted ten times or more. The V and J genes are TRBV7-9 and TRBJ2-1; 10 positions match TRBD1. CDR3 length equals 15 residues. Trimming at V came to 5 bases and at J to 3 bases, leaving 4 bases not matched to a gene. The germline V gene has CDR1 SEHNR and CDR2 FQNEAQ (reference sequence). CDR3 amino acids: CASSPGTGDYNEQFF. The DNA of the CDR3 is TGTGCCAGCAGCCCCGGGACAGGGGACTACAATGAGCAGTTCTTC.

The table lists this clonotype with a few counts. CDR3 loop: CASSDRTDLMNTEAFF. DNA for the CDR3: TGTGCCAGCAGCGACCGGACAGATCTCATGAACACTGAAGCTTTCTTT. This chain connects TRBV9 to TRBJ1-1; TRBD1 might be the D (6 bases). Germline lookup yields CDR1 SGDLS and CDR2 YYNGEE. CDR3 length: 16 amino acids. The V gene lost 3 bases and the J gene lost 0 bases, with 15 bases spanning the gap.

The chain is built from TRBV12-3 or TRBV12-4 and TRBJ1-1, with 9 bases lining up with TRBD1. The trim removed 7 bases at V and 0 bases at J, leaving 6 bases unmatched. The CDR3 is 15 amino acids. The DNA for the CDR3 is TGTGCCAGCACCCCGGGACAGGGACTGAACACTGAAGCTTTCTTT. Translated: CASTPGQGLNTEAFF.

This chain joins TRBV27 and TRBJ1-1; D might be TRBD1 (6 bases). Germline loops: CDR1 MNHEY, CDR2 SMNVEV (reference sequence). Trimming left V 0 bases short and J 4 bases short, with 9 bases between. The CDR3 sequence is 14 residues long. CDR3 nucleotide sequence: TGTGCCAGCAGTTTATCCGGGGGCGGCACTGAAGCTTTCTTT. Its protein product is CASSLSGGGTEAFF.

This clonotype was picked up a small number of times. The chain employs TRBV2 and TRBJ2-2; D is possibly TRBD2 (5 bases). CDR3 length: 14 residues. The germline V gene has CDR1 SNHLY and CDR2 FYNNEI. Between the trimmed V and J ends, which lost 6 bases and 0 bases, there was a span of 8 bases. CDR3 sequence: CASRTTTNTGELFF. For the CDR3, the DNA is TGTGCCAGCAGGACTACTACGAACACCGGGGAGCTGTTTTTT. Supplemented by reference TRBV2 and TRBJ2-2, the full variable domain reads EPEVTQTPSHQVTQMGQEVILRCVPISNHLYFYWYRQILGQKVEFLVSFYNNEISEKSEIFDDQFSVERPDGSNFTLKIRSTKLEDSAMYFCASRTTTNTGELFFGEGSRLTVL.

In this sample, this clonotype turned up a few times. The V gene is TRBV6-2 or TRBV6-3, the J gene TRBJ2-7; 7 bases map to TRBD1. Germline-derived CDR1 and CDR2 are MNHEY and SVGEGT. The CDR3 sequence is 13 residues long. Trimming cost V 7 bases and J 2 bases; bases outside gene matches: 5. CDR3 DNA: TGTGCCAGCACTTGGACAGGCACCTACGAGCAGTACTTC. Protein product: CASTWTGTYEQYF.

V gene TRBV20-1 combines with J gene TRBJ1-2; 8 bases match TRBD1. Germline V gives CDR1 DFQATT, CDR2 SNEGSKA (reference sequence). This CDR3 contains 16 residues. V gave up 3 bases and J gave up 2 bases; unmatched junction bases: 11. CDR3 DNA: TGCAGTGCTAGGGTACCGGGACAGGCAGAAAACTATGGCTACACCTTC. As protein: CSARVPGQAENYGYTF.

The count of this clonotype is one. This chain joins TRBV4-1 and TRBJ2-7; TRBD2 aligns across 10 bases. There are 19 residues in the CDR3. Germline V gene sequence: CDR1 MGHRA, CDR2 YSYEKL. The trim removed 1 base at V and 2 bases at J, leaving 14 bases unmatched. The CDR3 is CASSQVGGRKREGPYEQYF. CDR3 in DNA: TGCGCCAGCAGCCAAGTCGGGGGTCGTAAGCGGGAGGGTCCCTACGAGCAGTACTTC.